This TCR beta chain was sequenced in a study of cytomegalovirus exposure and HLA in healthy donors. The study's findings and limits: Across donors, most TCRs were seen rarely, yet some public ones were widespread.

Trimming removed 7 bases at V and 4 bases at J, with 18 bases between. Germline CDR1 and CDR2: SNHLY and FYNNEI. The CDR3 consists of 15 residues. To note about this clone: The antigen is unknown.

The PCR used 60 Vbeta and 13 Jbeta primers. TCRdb keeps only in-frame clones here, not all; method: immunoSEQ multiplex PCR. The repertoire holds 200,000 or so clones, with over 75% as singletons. This TCR was recovered from a man aged 40-55 years in good health and CMV-seropositive. The sample was PBMCs. This chain connects TRBV2 to TRBJ2-3; no definite D call. CDR3 amino acids: CASKLRSATADTQYF. For the CDR3, the DNA is TGTGCCAGCAAGCTCCGCAGCGCGACGGCAGATACGCAGTATTTT.